Listed here are 26 T cell receptor beta chains from one sample, sequenced in a study of shared clonotypes between healthy human individuals. Profiling relied on immunoSEQ multiplex PCR, and the TCRdb table lists in-frame clones only, not all of them. Of more than 1,200,000 clones listed, approximately 98.5% are singletons. Sequencing used naive CD4+ T cells sorted from blood. The sample's subset: CD45RA+ positively selected. The receptors shown here come from a man in his thirties or forties in good health.

Comment on this clone: Germline and junction disagree at one end, which may indicate a read error. This chain links TRBV6-1 with TRBJ1-2, with D maybe TRBD1 (5 bases). This CDR3 region has 13 residues. The germline gives CDR1 MNHNS, CDR2 SASEGT. The CDR3 sequence is CASSGQTNYGHTF. In DNA form, the CDR3 reads TGTGCCAGCAGTGGACAGACGAACTATGGCCACACCTTC.

This clone was found once. This same CDR3 is encoded by further DNA sequences in the sample. V usage is TRBV5-1 and J usage is TRBJ2-7; 7 bases are a match to TRBD1. Germline trimming cut 5 bases from V and 0 bases from J; bases unmatched to any gene: 5. There are 14 residues in the CDR3. Germline CDR1 SGHRS, CDR2 YFSETQ. CDR3 bases: TGCGCCAGCAGTTTTACAGGGGACTCCTACGAGCAGTACTTC. Translation gives CASSFTGDSYEQYF.

This clone was seen only a few times. The chain recombines TRBV20-1 with TRBJ2-5, with D possibly TRBD1 on 5 matching bases. The CDR3 spans 11 residues. Germline values: CDR1 DFQATT, CDR2 SNEGSKA (reference sequence). V lost 6 bases and J 3 bases, leaving 8 bases between the germline ends. The DNA for the CDR3 is TGCAGTGCCCCCAGGGAAGAGACCCAGTACTTC. Encoded protein: CSAPREETQYF.

With respect to this clone: The same CDR3 can be traced to other DNA sequences in this sample. The V and J genes are TRBV18 and TRBJ2-7; no definite D call. CDR3 length equals 13 residues. Germline CDR1 is KGHSH and CDR2 is LQKENI. V lost 0 bases and J 4 bases, leaving 7 bases between the germline ends. CDR3: CASSPPSGYEQYF. The CDR3 DNA sequence: TGTGCCAGCTCACCACCCTCTGGTTACGAGCAGTACTTC.

The chain couples TRBV19 to TRBJ1-4; a weak D match, TRBD1 (6 bases). V was shortened by 7 bases and J by 8 bases, with 17 bases between the two germline ends. In germline, CDR1 is LNHDA, CDR2 SQIVND (reference sequence). This CDR3 comprises 14 residues. For the CDR3, the DNA is TGTGCCAGTAAGAGACAGGACCCTGGGGAAAAACTGTTTTTT. This sequence encodes CASKRQDPGEKLFF.

The chain links TRBV2 to TRBJ2-1, with no clear D. The V and J ends lost 3 bases and 4 bases respectively, with 13 bases between them. Per the germline V gene, CDR1 is SNHLY and CDR2 is FYNNEI. The CDR3 consists of 15 residues. The CDR3 is CASSERSFPYNEQFF. The CDR3 nucleotides are TGTGCCAGCAGTGAGCGGAGTTTCCCTTACAATGAGCAGTTCTTC.

V usage is TRBV2 and J usage is TRBJ2-3; D possibly corresponds to TRBD1 (5 bases). From germline, CDR1 is SNHLY and CDR2 FYNNEI. Trimming took off 6 bases at V and 2 bases at J, with 24 bases between the two ends. This CDR3 region has 18 residues. Here the CDR3 reads CASRQPPRARNSTDTQYF. In nucleotides, the CDR3 is TGTGCCAGCAGACAACCTCCCAGGGCTAGAAACTCCACAGATACGCAGTATTTT.

The genes are TRBV18 and TRBJ1-2; TRBD1 agrees at 7 bases. Trimming removed 5 bases from V and 2 bases from J; junction bases left unmatched: 5. CDR1 and CDR2 (germline): KGHSH, LQKENI. The length of the CDR3 is 14 residues. The CDR3: CASSSTGQNYGYTF. The CDR3 nucleotides read TGTGCCAGCTCATCGACAGGGCAAAACTATGGCTACACCTTC.

This chain uses TRBV4-1 with TRBJ2-7, with D perhaps TRBD1 (6 bases). V lost 4 bases and J lost 5, with 18 bases in between. The CDR3 loop spans 15 amino acids. The germline V gene has CDR1 MGHRA and CDR2 YSYEKL. DNA of the CDR3: TGCGCCAGCAGCCGTCAACAGGGCATCAAAGACGAGCAGTACTTC. Translating gives CASSRQQGIKDEQYF.

V gene TRBV9 combines with J gene TRBJ1-2; TRBD1 matches at 12 bases. J lost 6 bases, V lost 3 bases, and 6 bases had no gene match. This CDR3 is built from 15 residues. CDR1 SGDLS and CDR2 YYNGEE come from the germline V gene. For the CDR3, the DNA is TGTGCCAGCAGCGCGGGACAGGGGGCGTCCAATGGCTACACCTTC. This translates into CASSAGQGASNGYTF.

The chain uses TRBV16 and TRBJ2-7; 8 nucleotides agree with TRBD1. J gave up 5 bases and V 1 base, and 10 bases lay outside the gene matches. Looked up from germline, CDR1 is KGHSY and CDR2 is FQNENV. There are 16 residues in the CDR3. Here the CDR3 DNA reads TGTGCCAGCAGCCAATTTTTAAGGCAGGGGGCACACGAGCAGTACTTC. It encodes CASSQFLRQGAHEQYF.

The chain is built from TRBV18 and TRBJ2-1, with 11 bases that match TRBD2. CDR1 KGHSH and CDR2 LQKENI come from the germline V gene. The CDR3 totals 15 residues. After removal of 3 bases from V and 8 bases from J, the junction contained 6 bases not matched to a gene. Here the CDR3 reads CASSPPGLAEDEQFF. The CDR3 DNA is TGTGCCAGCTCACCGCCGGGACTAGCGGAAGATGAGCAGTTCTTC.

On this clone: The sample carries other DNA sequences with the same CDR3. This chain uses TRBV5-6 with TRBJ2-7; the D gene is possibly TRBD1 (6 bases). The V and J ends lost 4 bases and 1 base respectively, with 9 bases between them. This CDR3 region has 13 residues. The germline gives CDR1 SGHDT, CDR2 YYEEEE. For the CDR3, the DNA is TGTGCCAGCAGCAAGGACAGATCCTACGAGCAGTACTTC. This encodes CASSKDRSYEQYF.

The chain carries TRBV7-3 and TRBJ2-1; 8 nucleotides line up with TRBD2. Trimming at V came to 4 bases and at J to 15 bases, leaving 14 bases not matched to a gene. Germline CDR1 and CDR2: SGHTA and FQGTGA. The CDR3 has 14 residues. The CDR3 here is CASSSSGVGTRPFF. CDR3 DNA: TGTGCCAGCAGCTCGTCAGGGGTGGGGACTAGGCCGTTCTTC. Full variable domain (outside the CDR3, taken from reference TRBV7-3 and TRBJ2-1): GAGVSQTPSNKVTEKGKYVELRCDPISGHTALYWYRQSLGQGPEFLIYFQGTGAADDSGLPNDRFFAVRPEGSVSTLKIQRTERGDSAVYLCASSSSGVGTRPFFGPGTRLTVL.

CDR3 bases: TGTGCCAGCAGTGAAGTAGGAGGCCGGGCCGGGGAGCTGTTTTTT. Protein: CASSEVGGRAGELFF. This chain joins TRBV6-1 and TRBJ2-2, with D perhaps TRBD2 (5 bases). Trimming stripped 1 base from V and 6 bases from J, with 12 bases between. Germline-derived CDR1 and CDR2 are MNHNS and SASEGT. The CDR3 is 15 amino acids.

This chain joins TRBV18 and TRBJ2-1; D might be TRBD1 or TRBD2, each matching 5 bases. Trimming cost V 0 bases and J 4 bases, with 10 bases left between them. From germline, CDR1 is KGHSH and CDR2 LQKENI. The CDR3 is made up of 15 amino acids. The CDR3 spells CASSPPFGGYNEQFF. The CDR3, as DNA: TGTGCCAGCTCACCACCTTTTGGGGGTTACAATGAGCAGTTCTTC. Full variable domain (outside the CDR3, taken from reference TRBV18 and TRBJ2-1): NAGVMQNPRHLVRRRGQEARLRCSPMKGHSHVYWYRQLPEEGLKFMVYLQKENIIDESGMPKERFSAEFPKEGPSILRIQQVVRGDSAAYFCASSPPFGGYNEQFFGPGTRLTVL.

A single count supports this clone. This chain uses TRBV5-1 with TRBJ2-1, with D perhaps given as TRBD1 or TRBD2 (5 bases each). The germline CDR1 and CDR2 sequences are SGHRS and YFSETQ. CDR3 length: 12 amino acids. CDR3: CAPKRGDNEQFF. The DNA of the CDR3 is TGCGCGCCTAAGAGAGGGGACAATGAGCAGTTCTTC.

This chain connects TRBV5-5 to TRBJ1-4; D call uncertain. Deletions cut 1 base from V and 8 bases from J, with 12 bases between. Germline CDR1 and CDR2: SGHKS and YYEKEE (reference sequence). The CDR3 contains 14 residues. The CDR3 DNA sequence: TGTGCCAGCAGCTTGTCTACAGCTTGGGAAAAACTGTTTTTT. This sequence encodes CASSLSTAWEKLFF.

This chain links TRBV6-1 with TRBJ2-2; D uncertain. Germline V gene sequence: CDR1 MNHNS, CDR2 SASEGT. The CDR3 extends over 14 amino acids. Trimming stripped 2 bases from V and 6 bases from J, with 10 bases between. CDR3 in amino acids: CASSEMTASGELFF. The CDR3, as DNA: TGTGCCAGCAGTGAAATGACTGCGTCCGGGGAGCTGTTTTTT.

The V and J genes are TRBV28 and TRBJ2-7; 10 bases match TRBD2. The CDR3 contains 15 residues. V was pared by 6 bases and J by 1 base, with 6 bases of the junction left unmatched. From germline, CDR1 is MDHEN and CDR2 SYDVKM. The CDR3 loop is CASSRGTSASYEQYF. The CDR3 DNA follows: TGTGCCAGCAGCCGTGGGACTAGCGCTTCCTACGAGCAGTACTTC.

The gene calls are TRBV10-2 and TRBJ2-1; 7 nucleotides line up with TRBD2. Germline V gene data show CDR1 as WSHSY and CDR2 as SAAADI. This CDR3 is built from 14 residues. The V and J ends lost 2 bases and 12 bases, in that order; junction bases with no gene match: 10. The CDR3 here is CASSEGGVTGRQFF. DNA of the CDR3: TGCGCCAGCAGTGAGGGGGGGGTCACGGGACGGCAGTTCTTC.

This clone was seen once. V gene TRBV10-3 combines with J gene TRBJ2-7, with a tentative D call TRBD1 (6 bases). Germline CDR1 ENHRY, CDR2 SYGVKD. The V end was cut by 5 bases, the J end by 1 base, with 9 bases between. This CDR3 has 13 residues. The CDR3 sequence: CAISRDNSYEQYF. The DNA for the CDR3 is TGTGCCATCAGTAGGGACAATTCCTACGAGCAGTACTTC.

The V gene is TRBV11-2, the J gene TRBJ2-3; tentatively, D is TRBD2 (6 bases). The CDR3 runs 15 residues. The V end was cut by 5 bases, the J end by 0 bases, with 12 bases between. Looked up from germline, CDR1 is SGHAT and CDR2 is FQNNGV. The CDR3 loop is CASSPTSPSTDTQYF. CDR3 bases: TGTGCCAGCAGCCCGACTAGTCCTAGCACAGATACGCAGTATTTT.

The V gene is TRBV27, the J gene TRBJ2-2; D call uncertain. Germline V gives CDR1 MNHEY, CDR2 SMNVEV (reference sequence). The CDR3 length is 15 residues. The ends were cut back, 3 bases at V and 5 bases at J, with 13 bases in the middle. The DNA of the CDR3 is TGTGCCAGCAGTTTTTCAGGCGAGTATACCGGGGAGCTGTTTTTT. It yields the protein CASSFSGEYTGELFF.

The chain links TRBV11-2 to TRBJ2-4; D perhaps matches TRBD2 (6 bases). The CDR3 is made up of 14 amino acids. Germline CDR1 and CDR2: SGHAT and FQNNGV. V lost 1 base, J lost 5 bases, and 9 bases lay in between. The CDR3 nucleotides are TGTGCCAGCAGCTTAGCGGGGGTCCAAAACATTCAGTACTTC. Translated: CASSLAGVQNIQYF.

The genes are TRBV13 and TRBJ2-3; 10 bases are shared with TRBD1. V gave up 5 bases and J gave up 4 bases; unmatched junction bases: 12. CDR3 length: 17 residues. The germline CDR1 and CDR2 sequences are PRHDT and FYEKMQ (reference sequence). DNA for the CDR3: TGTGCCAGCAGCCCTGAGAGGTGGACAGGGGGTTCAGATACGCAGTATTTT. Translated, it gives CASSPERWTGGSDTQYF.